This record covers a single TCR beta chain. Germline CDR1 reads MRHNA; CDR2 reads SNTAGT. Trimming removed 5 bases from V and 2 bases from J, with 8 bases in between. The CDR3 consists of 13 residues. Here immunoSEQ multiplex PCR was the method, and the copy in TCRdb shows in-frame clones only, minus some. Here the sample spans approximately 250,000 clones, roughly 80% being singletons. This sample is part of a study of blood T cell repertoires in COVID-19. Study-wide background: Collection of acute and convalescent COVID-19 samples took place in the United States, Italy and Spain. The cDNA or gDNA used as material had been derived from T cells, B-cell-depleted T cells, or PBMCs.

The chain uses TRBV6-4 and TRBJ2-3; the D gene is possibly TRBD2 (6 bases). Material: peripheral blood. This receptor was obtained from a man aged 60-69 years with acute or convalescent COVID-19. The CDR3 sequence: CASSRGTTDTQYF. CDR3 bases: TGTGCCAGCAGTCGGGGGACCACAGATACGCAGTATTTT.